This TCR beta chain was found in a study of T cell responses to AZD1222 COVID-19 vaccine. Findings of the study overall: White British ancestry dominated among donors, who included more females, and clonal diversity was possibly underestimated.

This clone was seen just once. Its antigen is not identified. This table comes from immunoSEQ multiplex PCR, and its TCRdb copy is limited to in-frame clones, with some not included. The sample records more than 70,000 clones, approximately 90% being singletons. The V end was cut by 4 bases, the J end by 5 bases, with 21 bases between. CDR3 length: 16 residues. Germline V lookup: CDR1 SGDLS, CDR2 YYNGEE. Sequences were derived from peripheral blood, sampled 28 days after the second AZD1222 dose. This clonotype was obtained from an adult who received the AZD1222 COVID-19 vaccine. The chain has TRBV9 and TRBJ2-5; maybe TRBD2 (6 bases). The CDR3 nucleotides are TGTGCCAGCAGCTTGGCCCCCATGGGGGGAGACGAGACCCAGTACTTC. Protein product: CASSLAPMGGDETQYF.